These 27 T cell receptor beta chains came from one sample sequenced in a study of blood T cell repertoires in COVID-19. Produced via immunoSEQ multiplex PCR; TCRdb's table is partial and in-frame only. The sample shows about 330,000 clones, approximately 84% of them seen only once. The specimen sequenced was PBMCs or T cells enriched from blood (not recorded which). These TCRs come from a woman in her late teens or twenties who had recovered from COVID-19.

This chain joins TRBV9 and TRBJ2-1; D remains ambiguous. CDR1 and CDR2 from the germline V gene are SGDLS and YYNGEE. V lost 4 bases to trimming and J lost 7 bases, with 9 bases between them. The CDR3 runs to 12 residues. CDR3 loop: CASSTNRNEQFF. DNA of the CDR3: TGTGCCAGCAGCACCAACAGAAATGAGCAGTTCTTC. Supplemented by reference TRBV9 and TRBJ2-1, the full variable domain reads DSGVTQTPKHLITATGQRVTLRCSPRSGDLSVYWYQQSLDQGLQFLIQYYNGEERAKGNILERFSAQQFPDLHSELNLSSLELGDSALYFCASSTNRNEQFFGPGTRLTVL.

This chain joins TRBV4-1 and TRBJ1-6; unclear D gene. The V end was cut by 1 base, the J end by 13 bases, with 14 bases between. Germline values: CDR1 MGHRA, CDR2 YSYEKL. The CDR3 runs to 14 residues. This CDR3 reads CASSQGFEGPPLHF. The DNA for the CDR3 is TGCGCCAGCAGCCAAGGATTTGAGGGTCCTCCCCTCCACTTT.

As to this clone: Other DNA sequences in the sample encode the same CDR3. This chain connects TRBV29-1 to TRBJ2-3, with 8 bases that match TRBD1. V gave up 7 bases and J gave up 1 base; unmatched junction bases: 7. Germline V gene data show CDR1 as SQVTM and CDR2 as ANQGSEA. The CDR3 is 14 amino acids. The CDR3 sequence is CSALRGRGTDTQYF. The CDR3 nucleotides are TGCAGCGCACTCAGGGGGCGCGGCACAGATACGCAGTATTTT.

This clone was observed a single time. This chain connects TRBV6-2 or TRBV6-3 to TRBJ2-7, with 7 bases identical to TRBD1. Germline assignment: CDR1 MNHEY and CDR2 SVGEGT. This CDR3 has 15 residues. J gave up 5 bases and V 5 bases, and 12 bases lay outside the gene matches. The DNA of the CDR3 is TGTGCCAGCAGTGATAGACAGGGTCGGGTTGACGAGCAGTACTTC. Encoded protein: CASSDRQGRVDEQYF.

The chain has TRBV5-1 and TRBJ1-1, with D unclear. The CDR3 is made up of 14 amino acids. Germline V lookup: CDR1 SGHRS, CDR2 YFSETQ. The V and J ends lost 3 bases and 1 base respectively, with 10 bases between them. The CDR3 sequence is CASSSGNGNTEAFF. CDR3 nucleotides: TGCGCCAGCAGCTCGGGGAATGGGAACACTGAAGCTTTCTTT.

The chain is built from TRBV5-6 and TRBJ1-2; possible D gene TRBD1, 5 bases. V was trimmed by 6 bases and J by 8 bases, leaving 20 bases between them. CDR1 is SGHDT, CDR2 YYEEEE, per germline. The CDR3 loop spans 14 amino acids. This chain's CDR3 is CASNHYRWAEGYTF. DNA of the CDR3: TGTGCCAGCAACCACTACAGGTGGGCAGAAGGCTACACCTTC.

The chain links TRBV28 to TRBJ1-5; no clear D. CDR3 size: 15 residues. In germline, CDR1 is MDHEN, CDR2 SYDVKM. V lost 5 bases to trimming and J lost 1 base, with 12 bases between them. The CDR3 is CASSTPPVSNQPQHF. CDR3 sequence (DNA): TGTGCCAGCAGTACCCCCCCGGTCAGCAATCAGCCCCAGCATTTT.

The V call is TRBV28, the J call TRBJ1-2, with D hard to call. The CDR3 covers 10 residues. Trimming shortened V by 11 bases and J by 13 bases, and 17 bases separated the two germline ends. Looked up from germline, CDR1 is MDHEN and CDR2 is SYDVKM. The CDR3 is CALGGPPSTF. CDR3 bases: TGTGCCCTAGGCGGGCCTCCGTCCACCTTC.

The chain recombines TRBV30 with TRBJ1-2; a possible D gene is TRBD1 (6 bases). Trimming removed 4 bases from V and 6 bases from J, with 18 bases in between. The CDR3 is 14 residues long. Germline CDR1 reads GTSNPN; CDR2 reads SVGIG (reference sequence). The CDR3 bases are TGTGCCTGGAACCTTAGGGGGAGCTGGAATGGCTACACCTTC. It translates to CAWNLRGSWNGYTF. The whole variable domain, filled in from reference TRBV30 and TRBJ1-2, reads SQTIHQWPATLVQPVGSPLSLECTVEGTSNPNLYWYRQAAGRGLQLLFYSVGIGQISSEVPQNLSASRPQDRQFILSSKKLLLSDSGFYLCAWNLRGSWNGYTFGSGTRLTVV.

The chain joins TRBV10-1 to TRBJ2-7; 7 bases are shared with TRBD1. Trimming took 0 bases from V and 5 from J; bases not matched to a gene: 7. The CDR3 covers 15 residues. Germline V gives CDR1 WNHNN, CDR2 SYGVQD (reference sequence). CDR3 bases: TGCGCCAGCAGTGAGTCAAGTTTAGGGGGCGACGAGCAGTACTTC. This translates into CASSESSLGGDEQYF.

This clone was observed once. In DNA form, the CDR3 reads TGCGCCAGCGGGGAGGGACAAAACACCGGGGAGCTGTTTTTT. Its translation: CASGEGQNTGELFF. The V and J genes are TRBV5-1 and TRBJ2-2; a weak D match, TRBD2 (7 bases). Trimming removed 7 bases at V and 2 bases at J, with 12 bases between. The germline V gene has CDR1 SGHRS and CDR2 YFSETQ. The CDR3 covers 14 residues.

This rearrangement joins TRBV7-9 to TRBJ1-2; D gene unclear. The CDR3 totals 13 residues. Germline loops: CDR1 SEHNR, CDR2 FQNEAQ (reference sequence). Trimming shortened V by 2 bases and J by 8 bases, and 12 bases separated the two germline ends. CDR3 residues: CASSLWGEGGYTF. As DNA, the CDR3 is TGTGCCAGCAGCTTATGGGGAGAAGGCGGCTACACCTTC.

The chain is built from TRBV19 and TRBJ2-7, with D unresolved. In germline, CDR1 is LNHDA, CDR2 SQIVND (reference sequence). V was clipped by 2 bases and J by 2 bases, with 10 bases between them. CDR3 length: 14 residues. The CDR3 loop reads CASSISGEPYEQYF. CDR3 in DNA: TGTGCCAGTAGTATAAGTGGAGAGCCCTACGAGCAGTACTTC.

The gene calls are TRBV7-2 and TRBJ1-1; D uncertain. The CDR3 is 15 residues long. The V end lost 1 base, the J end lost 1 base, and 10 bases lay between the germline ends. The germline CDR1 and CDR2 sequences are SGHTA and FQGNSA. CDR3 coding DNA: TGTGCCAGCAGCTTAGATTATGGGCAGAACACTGAAGCTTTCTTT. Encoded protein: CASSLDYGQNTEAFF.

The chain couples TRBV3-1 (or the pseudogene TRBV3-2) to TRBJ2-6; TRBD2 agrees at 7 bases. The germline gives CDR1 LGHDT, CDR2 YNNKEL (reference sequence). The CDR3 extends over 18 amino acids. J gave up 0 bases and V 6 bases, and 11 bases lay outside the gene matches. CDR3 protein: CASRPRPAGISGANVLTF. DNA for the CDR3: TGTGCCAGCAGACCAAGGCCAGCGGGAATCTCTGGGGCCAACGTCCTGACTTTC.

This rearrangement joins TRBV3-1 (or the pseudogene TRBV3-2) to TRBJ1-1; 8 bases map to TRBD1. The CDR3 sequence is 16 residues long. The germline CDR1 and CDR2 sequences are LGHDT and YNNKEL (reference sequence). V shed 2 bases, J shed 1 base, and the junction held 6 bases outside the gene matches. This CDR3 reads CASSQSRTGRNTEAFF. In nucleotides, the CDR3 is TGTGCCAGCAGCCAATCTAGGACAGGGAGGAACACTGAAGCTTTCTTT.

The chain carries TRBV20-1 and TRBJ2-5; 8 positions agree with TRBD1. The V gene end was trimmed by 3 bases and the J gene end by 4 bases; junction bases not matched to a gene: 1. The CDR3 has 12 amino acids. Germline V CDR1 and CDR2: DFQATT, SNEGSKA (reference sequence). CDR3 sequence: CSASTGGETQYF. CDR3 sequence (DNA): TGCAGTGCTAGTACAGGGGGAGAGACCCAGTACTTC.

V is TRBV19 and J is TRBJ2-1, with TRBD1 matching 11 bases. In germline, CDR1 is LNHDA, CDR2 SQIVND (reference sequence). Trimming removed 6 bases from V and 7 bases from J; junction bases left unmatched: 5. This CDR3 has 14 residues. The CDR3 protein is CASSRTGGMNEQFF. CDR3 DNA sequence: TGTGCCAGTAGCCGGACAGGGGGCATGAATGAGCAGTTCTTC. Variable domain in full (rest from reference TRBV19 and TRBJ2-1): DGGITQSPKYLFRKEGQNVTLSCEQNLNHDAMYWYRQDPGQGLRLIYYSQIVNDFQKGDIAEGYSVSREKKESFPLTVTSAQKNPTAFYLCASSRTGGMNEQFFGPGTRLTVL.

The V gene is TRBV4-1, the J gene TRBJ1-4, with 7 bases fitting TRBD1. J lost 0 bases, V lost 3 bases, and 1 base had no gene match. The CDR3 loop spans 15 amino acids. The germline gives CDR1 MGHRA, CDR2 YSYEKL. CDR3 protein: CASSQTGSTNEKLFF. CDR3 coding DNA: TGCGCCAGCAGCCAGACAGGGTCAACTAATGAAAAACTGTTTTTT.

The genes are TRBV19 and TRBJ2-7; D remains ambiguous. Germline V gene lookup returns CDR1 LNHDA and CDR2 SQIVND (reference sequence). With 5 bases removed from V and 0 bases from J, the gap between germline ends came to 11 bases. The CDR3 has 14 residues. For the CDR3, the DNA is TGTGCCAGTAGTTTTAGAACCTCCTCCTACGAGCAGTACTTC. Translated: CASSFRTSSYEQYF.

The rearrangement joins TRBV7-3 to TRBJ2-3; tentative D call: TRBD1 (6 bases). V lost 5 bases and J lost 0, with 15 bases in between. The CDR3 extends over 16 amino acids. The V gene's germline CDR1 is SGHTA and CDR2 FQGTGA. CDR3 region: CASSPNGQISTDTQYF. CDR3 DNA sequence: TGTGCCAGCAGCCCAAATGGACAGATTAGCACAGATACGCAGTATTTT.

The CDR3 sequence: CASSVVAGGNSPNEQFF. CDR3 DNA: TGTGCCAGCAGCGTAGTTGCGGGGGGGAATTCCCCCAATGAGCAGTTCTTC. The J gene is TRBJ2-1, the V gene TRBV9; TRBD2 matches 9 bases. Per germline, CDR1 SGDLS and CDR2 YYNGEE. The trim removed 0 bases at V and 6 bases at J, leaving 10 bases unmatched. This CDR3 has 17 amino acids.

The CDR3: CASSFAGHGYTF. Here the CDR3 DNA reads TGTGCCAGCAGTTTTGCAGGGCATGGCTACACCTTC. The chain links TRBV12-3 or TRBV12-4 to TRBJ1-2; possibly TRBD1 for D (5 bases). Between the trimmed V and J ends, which lost 3 bases and 6 bases, there was a span of 8 bases. The CDR3 runs to 12 residues.

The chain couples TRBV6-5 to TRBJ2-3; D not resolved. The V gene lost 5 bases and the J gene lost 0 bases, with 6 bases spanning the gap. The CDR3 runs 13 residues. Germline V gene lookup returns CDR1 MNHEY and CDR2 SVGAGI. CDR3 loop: CASSISSTDTQYF. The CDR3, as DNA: TGTGCCAGCAGTATCTCTAGCACAGATACGCAGTATTTT.

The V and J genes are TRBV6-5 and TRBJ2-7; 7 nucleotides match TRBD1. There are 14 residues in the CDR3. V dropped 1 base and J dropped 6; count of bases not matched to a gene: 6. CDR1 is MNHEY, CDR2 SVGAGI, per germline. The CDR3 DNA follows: TGTGCCAGCAGTTACTATAGACAGGGTGGCGAGCAGTACTTC. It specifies CASSYYRQGGEQYF.

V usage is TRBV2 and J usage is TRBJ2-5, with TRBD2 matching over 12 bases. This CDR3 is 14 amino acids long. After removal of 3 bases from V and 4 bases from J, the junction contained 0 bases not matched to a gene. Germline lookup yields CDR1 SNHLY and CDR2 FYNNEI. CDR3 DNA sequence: TGTGCCAGCAGTGAGGGACTAGCGGGAGAGACCCAGTACTTC. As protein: CASSEGLAGETQYF.

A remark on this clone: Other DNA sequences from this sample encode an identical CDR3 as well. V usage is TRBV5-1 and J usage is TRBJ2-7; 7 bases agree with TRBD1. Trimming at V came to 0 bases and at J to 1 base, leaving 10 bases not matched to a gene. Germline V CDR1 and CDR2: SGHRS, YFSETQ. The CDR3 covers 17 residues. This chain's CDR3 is CASSLGGWTGDSYEQYF. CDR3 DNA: TGCGCCAGCAGCTTGGGGGGATGGACAGGCGATTCCTACGAGCAGTACTTC.